This TCR beta chain was recovered during a study of cytomegalovirus exposure and HLA in healthy donors. Across the whole study: Prior work identified some 120 million unique TCR beta sequences in 150 million to 200 million T cells.

The PCR employed 60 Vbeta primers together with 13 Jbeta primers. Study processing details: An analysis that came later counted 73 million or so unique TCR beta chains, around 12 million shared. Assay used: immunoSEQ multiplex PCR; TCRdb lists only in-frame clones, some missing. For V, J and clone size, that table is used; D and trimming come from the DNA. The sample has under 200,000 clones, 80% to 90% seen once; the top ten hold about 2.5%. Turning to this clone: Its antigen is not known. At one end the junction does not follow the germline gene, possibly because of a read error.

Study results and caveats: Within an earlier analysis, most TCR beta V segments proved productive either about 90% or about 30% of the time.

Germline assignment: CDR1 SEHNR and CDR2 FQNEAQ (reference sequence). CDR3 length: 14 amino acids. The chain employs TRBV7-9 and TRBJ2-6; D is ambiguous. The TCR was taken from a man younger than 45 in good health and CMV-seropositive. The sequencing input was PBMCs. The DNA for the CDR3 is TGTTCCAGTATAGCCAGCTCTGGGGCCAACGTCCTGACTTTC. This translates into CSSIASSGANVLTF. The full variable domain, completed using reference TRBV7-9 and TRBJ2-6, is DTGVSQNPRHKITKRGQNVTFRCDPISEHNRLYWYRQTLGQGPEFLTYFQNEAQLEKSRLLSDRFSAERPKGSFSTLEIQRTEQGDSAMYLCSSIASSGANVLTFGAGSRLTVL.